These 3 T cell receptor beta chains share one sample of origin, sequenced in a study of cytotoxic CD8 clonotypes in ibrutinib-treated CLL. Produced via immunoSEQ multiplex PCR; TCRdb's table is partial and in-frame only. Of roughly 330,000 clones in the sample, 67% are singletons; the top ten hold roughly 6.3%. Sequenced material: PBMCs, taken after 36 months of ibrutinib treatment. These receptors originate from a human donor with chronic lymphocytic leukemia.

This rearrangement joins TRBV19 to TRBJ2-3, with TRBD1 as a possible D gene (6 bases). Trimming removed 3 bases from V and 3 bases from J, with 13 bases in between. CDR1 and CDR2 from the germline V gene are LNHDA and SQIVND (reference sequence). CDR3 size: 15 residues. CDR3 loop: CASSMPRGGTDTQYF. In nucleotides, the CDR3 is TGTGCCAGTAGTATGCCCAGGGGTGGAACAGATACGCAGTATTTT.

This clone was picked up a small number of times. V usage is TRBV5-1 and J usage is TRBJ2-1, with TRBD2 identical over 15 bases. Germline V lookup: CDR1 SGHRS, CDR2 YFSETQ. V trimming: 0 bases; J trimming: 7 bases; junction bases outside the gene matches: 5. This CDR3 comprises 17 residues. CDR3 loop: CASSLAAGLAGGNEQFF. Written as DNA, the CDR3 is TGCGCCAGCAGCTTGGCCGCCGGACTAGCGGGAGGGAATGAGCAGTTCTTC.

J is TRBJ2-3 and V is TRBV9; D ambiguous. The V and J ends lost 2 bases and 6 bases respectively, with 10 bases between them. The germline gives CDR1 SGDLS, CDR2 YYNGEE. CDR3 length equals 13 residues. The CDR3 DNA reads as TGTGCCAGCAGCGTCGGATCTGGGGATACGCAGTATTTT. Translated, it gives CASSVGSGDTQYF.